This T cell receptor beta chain was observed in a study of T cell changes during pregnancy in multiple sclerosis. Assay used: immunoSEQ multiplex PCR; TCRdb lists only in-frame clones, some missing. Of around 100,000 clones in the sample, approximately 90% are singletons; the top ten hold 3% to 3.5%. The sequencing here drew on peripheral blood, taken after pregnancy. The receptor was isolated from a female donor with multiple sclerosis, enrolled in a pregnancy study.

The CDR3 here is CASRADYSNQPQHF. CDR3 nucleotide sequence: TGTGCCAGCAGGGCAGATTATAGCAATCAGCCCCAGCATTTT. This chain uses TRBV6-1 with TRBJ1-5; D gene unclear. The CDR3 is made up of 14 amino acids. V lost 6 bases to trimming and J lost 0 bases, with 9 bases between them. Germline V gene data show CDR1 as MNHNS and CDR2 as SASEGT.